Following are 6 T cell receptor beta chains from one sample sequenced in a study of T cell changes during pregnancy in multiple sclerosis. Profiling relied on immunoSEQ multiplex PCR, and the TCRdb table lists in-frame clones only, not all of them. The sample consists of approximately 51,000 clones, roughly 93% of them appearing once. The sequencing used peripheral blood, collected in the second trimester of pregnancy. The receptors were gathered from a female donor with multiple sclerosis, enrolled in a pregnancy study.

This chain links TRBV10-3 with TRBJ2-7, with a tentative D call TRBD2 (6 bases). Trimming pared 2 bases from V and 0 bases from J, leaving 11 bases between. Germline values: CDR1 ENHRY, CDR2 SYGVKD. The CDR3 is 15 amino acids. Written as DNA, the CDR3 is TGTGCCATCAGTGAGACCCGGGACTTCTCCTACGAGCAGTACTTC. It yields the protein CAISETRDFSYEQYF.

CDR3 loop: CASSQDFGGFSLYEQYF. CDR3 nucleotide sequence: TGCGCCAGCAGCCAAGATTTCGGAGGCTTCAGCCTCTACGAGCAGTACTTC. The rearrangement links TRBV4-3 to TRBJ2-5, with D perhaps matching TRBD2 (5 bases). The end of the DNA aligns better with TRBJ2-7, so the J call may be wrong. This CDR3 has 17 residues. From germline, CDR1 is LGHNA and CDR2 YSLEER.

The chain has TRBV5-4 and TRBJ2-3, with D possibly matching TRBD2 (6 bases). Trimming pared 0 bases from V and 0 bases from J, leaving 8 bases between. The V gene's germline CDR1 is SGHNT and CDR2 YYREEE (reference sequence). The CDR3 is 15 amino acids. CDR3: CASSLDAGSTDTQYF. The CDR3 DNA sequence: TGTGCCAGCAGCTTGGATGCGGGAAGCACAGATACGCAGTATTTT.

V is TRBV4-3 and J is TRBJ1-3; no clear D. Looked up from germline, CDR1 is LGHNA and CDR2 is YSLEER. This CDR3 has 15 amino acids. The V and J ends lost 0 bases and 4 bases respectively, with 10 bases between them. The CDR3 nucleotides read TGCGCCAGCAGCCAAGAAACTGCTATCGGAAACACCATATATTTT. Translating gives CASSQETAIGNTIYF.

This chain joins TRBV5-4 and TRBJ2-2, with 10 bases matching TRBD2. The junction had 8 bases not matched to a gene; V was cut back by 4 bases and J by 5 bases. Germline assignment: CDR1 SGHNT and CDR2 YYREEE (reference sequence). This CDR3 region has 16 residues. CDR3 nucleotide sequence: TGTGCCAGCAGCGATAGCGGGAGGTTGAGGACCGGGGAGCTGTTTTTT. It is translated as CASSDSGRLRTGELFF.

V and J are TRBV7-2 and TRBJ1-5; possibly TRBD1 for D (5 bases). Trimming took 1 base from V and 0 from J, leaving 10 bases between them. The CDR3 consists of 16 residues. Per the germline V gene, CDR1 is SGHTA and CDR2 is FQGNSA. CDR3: CASSLGRGNSNQPQHF. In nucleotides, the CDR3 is TGTGCCAGCAGCTTAGGGCGGGGGAATAGCAATCAGCCCCAGCATTTT.